Listed here are 17 T cell receptor beta chains from one sample, sequenced in a study of T cell responses to AZD1222 COVID-19 vaccine. Assay used: immunoSEQ multiplex PCR; TCRdb lists only in-frame clones, some missing. The table shows approximately 170,000 clones, with 85% to 90% occurring only once. The sample was peripheral blood, taken on day 0 of AZD1222 vaccination. The receptors derive from an adult in good health.

The J gene is TRBJ1-1, the V gene TRBV6-5; D uncertain. Germline values: CDR1 MNHEY, CDR2 SVGAGI. The CDR3 is 13 amino acids. Trimming pared 5 bases from V and 4 bases from J, leaving 11 bases between. As DNA, the CDR3 is TGTGCCAGCAGTCGACCTGGAAGCACTGAAGCTTTCTTT. Protein product: CASSRPGSTEAFF.

CDR3 sequence: CASSDYGQTNSPLHF. The CDR3 bases are TGTGCCAGCAGTGATTACGGACAGACTAATTCACCCCTCCACTTT. The rearrangement joins TRBV6-1 to TRBJ1-6; the D gene is possibly TRBD1 (6 bases). Germline values: CDR1 MNHNS, CDR2 SASEGT. V was clipped by 3 bases and J by 6 bases, with 12 bases between them. This CDR3 is built from 15 residues.

Only one count was recorded for this clone. The chain combines TRBV29-1 with TRBJ2-3, with unresolved D. Germline loops: CDR1 SQVTM, CDR2 ANQGSEA. Trimming pared 6 bases from V and 2 bases from J, leaving 18 bases between. The CDR3 totals 15 residues. The CDR3 DNA reads TGCAGCGTCCGCCCCGAGACACTCTACACAGATACGCAGTATTTT. Protein sequence: CSVRPETLYTDTQYF.

The rearrangement links TRBV11-1 to TRBJ2-4, with D perhaps TRBD1 (7 bases). The CDR3 length is 16 residues. Germline V lookup: CDR1 SGHAT, CDR2 FQDESV (reference sequence). The ends were cut back, 0 bases at V and 6 bases at J, with 15 bases in the middle. The CDR3 nucleotides read TGTGCCAGCAGCTTAGCGTCGGCAGGGGGGCGAAACATTCAGTACTTC. This codes for CASSLASAGGRNIQYF.

The CDR3 DNA reads as TGTGCCAGCTCACCCGGGGACAGAGCTAACTATGGCTACACCTTC. Translation: CASSPGDRANYGYTF. This chain uses TRBV18 with TRBJ1-2; TRBD1 agrees at 7 bases. This CDR3 comprises 15 residues. Trimming at V came to 3 bases and at J to 0 bases, leaving 4 bases not matched to a gene. Per the germline V gene, CDR1 is KGHSH and CDR2 is LQKENI.

The V gene is TRBV5-4, the J gene TRBJ1-1; TRBD1 agrees at 8 bases. Germline V gene sequence: CDR1 SGHNT, CDR2 YYREEE (reference sequence). The CDR3 runs 15 residues. V lost 4 bases to trimming and J lost 3 bases; unmatched junction nucleotides: 8. The CDR3 DNA reads TGTGCCAGCAGCCCGCGACAGGGGTCCGACACTGAAGCTTTCTTT. It is translated as CASSPRQGSDTEAFF.

Written as DNA, the CDR3 is TGCGCCAGCAGCCCCCGGGCGGGGGGGAACACCGGGGAGCTGTTTTTT. As protein: CASSPRAGGNTGELFF. V is TRBV5-1 and J is TRBJ2-2; TRBD2 matches 8 bases. Germline lookup yields CDR1 SGHRS and CDR2 YFSETQ. The CDR3 spans 16 residues. V lost 4 bases, J lost 1 base, and 6 bases stayed unmatched.

The V and J genes are TRBV7-9 and TRBJ1-5; no clear D. Germline CDR1 SEHNR, CDR2 FQNEAQ (reference sequence). Trimming removed 0 bases at V and 10 bases at J, with 16 bases between. The CDR3 sequence is 15 residues long. Here the CDR3 DNA reads TGTGCCAGCAGCTTAGCGCATGAGGGCTCGCACCCCCAGCATTTT. Its translation: CASSLAHEGSHPQHF.

The rearrangement uses TRBV2 and TRBJ2-7; D call uncertain. This CDR3 is built from 14 residues. V lost 7 bases and J lost 6, with 19 bases in between. From germline, CDR1 is SNHLY and CDR2 FYNNEI. CDR3 DNA sequence: TGTGCCAGCATTTCCCGGCCTGAGACGGGCGAGCAGTACGTC. Protein product: CASISRPETGEQYV.

This rearrangement joins TRBV18 to TRBJ2-7; perhaps D is TRBD1 or TRBD2 (5 bases each). Germline CDR1 and CDR2: KGHSH and LQKENI. The CDR3 contains 15 residues. The V gene lost 6 bases and the J gene lost 0 bases, with 15 bases spanning the gap. CDR3: CASSTGAGNSYEQYF. The CDR3 nucleotides read TGTGCCAGCTCGACCGGGGCAGGAAACTCCTACGAGCAGTACTTC.

The chain combines TRBV6-5 with TRBJ1-3; D gene unclear. V lost 6 bases and J lost 8, with 17 bases in between. This CDR3 is built from 14 residues. Germline V gives CDR1 MNHEY, CDR2 SVGAGI. The CDR3 coding sequence is TGTGCCAGCAGGGTGGTTGCCCCCTCAGACACCATATATTTT. It specifies CASRVVAPSDTIYF.

The chain employs TRBV15 and TRBJ1-6; D is unresolved. This CDR3 is 16 amino acids long. Per germline, CDR1 LNHNV and CDR2 YYDKDF (reference sequence). Between the trimmed V and J ends, which lost 1 base and 6 bases, there was a span of 13 bases. The chain's CDR3 is CATSRGSWGGNSPLHF. The CDR3 DNA sequence: TGTGCCACCAGCAGAGGATCTTGGGGTGGTAATTCACCCCTCCACTTT.

The rearrangement links TRBV19 to TRBJ2-4; 10 bases line up with TRBD1. The trim removed 5 bases at V and 2 bases at J, leaving 6 bases unmatched. Germline loops: CDR1 LNHDA, CDR2 SQIVND (reference sequence). This CDR3 region has 16 residues. Here the CDR3 DNA reads TGTGCCAGTAGTGAACGGGACAGGGGAACCAAAAACATTCAGTACTTC. It codes for CASSERDRGTKNIQYF.

This clone was detected only once. The V gene is TRBV13, the J gene TRBJ2-7; D unresolved. Trimming stripped 5 bases from V and 3 bases from J, with 5 bases between. Germline V gene data show CDR1 as PRHDT and CDR2 as FYEKMQ (reference sequence). The CDR3 extends over 11 amino acids. CDR3 nucleotides: TGTGCCAGCAGCACAGACTACGAGCAGTACTTC. Residues: CASSTDYEQYF.

CDR3 residues: CASSGAYYGYTF. CDR3 bases: TGTGCCAGCAGCGGGGCCTACTATGGCTACACCTTC. V gene TRBV27 combines with J gene TRBJ1-2; D may be TRBD1 (5 bases). The ends were cut back, 6 bases at V and 3 bases at J, with 8 bases in the middle. The CDR3 runs to 12 residues. Germline V gene lookup returns CDR1 MNHEY and CDR2 SMNVEV (reference sequence).

This chain joins TRBV5-1 and TRBJ1-5; 8 bases map to TRBD1. The CDR3 is 15 amino acids. Trimming at V came to 3 bases and at J to 2 bases, leaving 4 bases not matched to a gene. Germline lookup yields CDR1 SGHRS and CDR2 YFSETQ. The CDR3 coding sequence is TGCGCCAGCAGCTCAGGGGGCATGGGCAATCAGCCCCAGCATTTT. It translates to CASSSGGMGNQPQHF.

This clone is a singleton in its sample. V is TRBV6-1 and J is TRBJ1-4, with D maybe TRBD1 (5 bases). The CDR3 contains 16 residues. The germline V and J ends were trimmed by 4 bases and 4 bases, with 16 bases remaining between them. Germline assignment: CDR1 MNHNS and CDR2 SASEGT. CDR3 protein: CASSVQSGTDNEKLFF. The CDR3, as DNA: TGTGCCAGCAGTGTACAATCCGGGACCGATAATGAAAAACTGTTTTTT.